This T cell receptor beta chain was sequenced in a study of shared clonotypes between healthy human individuals. The CDR3 totals 13 residues. V lost 2 bases and J lost 6, with 10 bases in between. Germline-derived CDR1 and CDR2 are SEHNR and FQNEAQ (reference sequence). Adult donors, all healthy and HIV-negative, had no recent acute infections or vaccinations. Using immunoSEQ multiplex PCR, the repertoire was profiled, and TCRdb retains in-frame clones only, with some absent. The table includes about 92,000 clones, 68% detected once. This receptor was obtained from a man aged 30 to 45 in good health. Sequenced sample: memory CD8+ T cells sorted from blood. Subset given: CD45RO+ cells pooled with CCR7-negative TemRA cells. The V gene is TRBV7-9, the J gene TRBJ1-2; D uncertain. The chain's CDR3 is CASSLKDVNGYTF. As DNA, the CDR3 is TGTGCCAGCAGCTTAAAGGACGTGAATGGCTACACCTTC.